These 27 T cell receptor beta chains were all obtained from the same sample, sequenced in a study of cytomegalovirus exposure and HLA in healthy donors. It was with 60 Vbeta and 13 Jbeta primers that the PCR ran. Sequenced by immunoSEQ multiplex PCR; TCRdb stores in-frame clones only, minus some. Among 150,000 to 200,000 clones listed, over 60% were seen once. Sequenced material: PBMCs. These receptors came from a woman in her forties or fifties in good health and CMV-seronegative.

This clone was seen only a few times. The genes are TRBV19 and TRBJ2-7; the match to TRBD1 covers 9 bases. With 3 bases clipped from V and 0 bases from J, the junction kept 3 bases outside the gene matches. Germline V gene data show CDR1 as LNHDA and CDR2 as SQIVND (reference sequence). The CDR3 consists of 15 residues. The CDR3 nucleotides read TGTGCCAGTAGTATGGGACAGGGAGTCTCCTACGAGCAGTACTTC. It is translated as CASSMGQGVSYEQYF.

The J gene is TRBJ1-2, the V gene TRBV4-3; 11 bases align to TRBD1. CDR1 LGHNA and CDR2 YSLEER come from the germline V gene. J lost 8 bases, V lost 4 bases, and 15 bases had no gene match. The CDR3 covers 17 residues. CDR3 sequence reads: CASSRQTPGQGVNGYTF. CDR3 nucleotide sequence: TGCGCCAGCAGCCGGCAAACACCGGGACAGGGGGTGAACGGCTACACCTTC.

This chain connects TRBV19 to TRBJ1-5; 7 positions match TRBD1. This CDR3 spans 13 amino acids. The germline gives CDR1 LNHDA, CDR2 SQIVND (reference sequence). Trimming cost V 5 bases and J 2 bases; bases outside gene matches: 0. CDR3: CASSGTGNQPQHF. The CDR3 nucleotides read TGTGCCAGTAGTGGGACAGGCAATCAGCCCCAGCATTTT.

The chain uses TRBV28 and TRBJ2-7, with D possibly being TRBD2 (5 bases). The germline CDR1 and CDR2 sequences are MDHEN and SYDVKM. The CDR3 extends over 12 amino acids. Trimming removed 7 bases from V and 4 bases from J, with 11 bases in between. Here the CDR3 reads CASMVTGYEQYF. The CDR3 DNA reads as TGTGCCAGCATGGTTACGGGATACGAGCAGTACTTC.

The rearrangement joins TRBV10-1 to TRBJ2-3; 13 bases match TRBD2. This CDR3 comprises 18 residues. The J segment lost 5 bases and the V segment lost 5 bases, leaving 13 bases of the junction unmatched. Looked up from germline, CDR1 is WNHNN and CDR2 is SYGVQD (reference sequence). The chain's CDR3 is CASSFRLAGGWYLDTQYF. The CDR3, as DNA: TGCGCCAGCAGTTTCAGACTAGCGGGGGGCTGGTATCTAGATACGCAGTATTTT.

This clone is a singleton in its sample. This rearrangement joins TRBV7-2 to TRBJ1-4, with 9 bases aligning to TRBD1. Germline V gene data show CDR1 as SGHTA and CDR2 as FQGNSA. Trimming at V came to 3 bases and at J to 8 bases, leaving 7 bases not matched to a gene. The CDR3 length is 15 residues. The CDR3 loop reads CASSFGQGRGEKLFF. For the CDR3, the DNA is TGTGCCAGCAGCTTCGGACAGGGGAGAGGGGAAAAACTGTTTTTT.

The rearrangement links TRBV10-3 to TRBJ2-1; maybe TRBD2 (5 bases). Germline lookup yields CDR1 ENHRY and CDR2 SYGVKD. The CDR3 is 14 residues long. Trimming took off 9 bases at V and 5 bases at J, with 17 bases between the two ends. The chain's CDR3 is CAISGGPENNEQFF. The CDR3 DNA reads as TGTGCCATTTCCGGAGGACCTGAGAACAATGAGCAGTTCTTC.

This clone has a handful of counts. The rearrangement uses TRBV6-5 and TRBJ1-4; the match to TRBD1 covers 10 bases. CDR1 MNHEY and CDR2 SVGAGI come from the germline V gene. The length of the CDR3 is 13 residues. J was trimmed by 10 bases and V by 6 bases; bases with no gene match: 5. CDR3 loop: CASRTGGVGKLFF. Here the CDR3 DNA reads TGTGCCAGCAGGACAGGGGGCGTAGGAAAACTGTTTTTT.

V and J are TRBV19 and TRBJ1-5; TRBD1 is a possible D gene (5 bases). Germline V gene lookup returns CDR1 LNHDA and CDR2 SQIVND (reference sequence). The germline V and J ends were trimmed by 7 bases and 5 bases, with 15 bases remaining between them. There are 14 residues in the CDR3. CDR3 region: CASKEWRGHQPQHF. The CDR3 DNA sequence: TGTGCCAGTAAGGAGTGGAGGGGACATCAGCCCCAGCATTTT.

The chain is built from TRBV18 and TRBJ2-5; TRBD1 matches 10 bases. From germline, CDR1 is KGHSH and CDR2 LQKENI. After removal of 4 bases from V and 1 base from J, the junction contained 3 bases not matched to a gene. This CDR3 contains 15 residues. The DNA for the CDR3 is TGTGCCAGCTCACTCCGGACAGGGGGCCAAGAGACCCAGTACTTC. It translates to CASSLRTGGQETQYF.

This clone was recorded only once. CDR3 nucleotides: TGTGCCAGCAGCTTGGGGGGGGGATATAGCAATCAGCCCCAGCATTTT. It translates to CASSLGGGYSNQPQHF. The rearrangement joins TRBV5-8 to TRBJ1-5, with a tentative D call TRBD1 (5 bases). The CDR3 loop spans 16 amino acids. From germline, CDR1 is SGHTS and CDR2 YDEGEE. The V gene lost 0 bases and the J gene lost 0 bases, with 10 bases spanning the gap.

The chain recombines TRBV9 with TRBJ2-1, with D possibly TRBD2 on 7 matching bases. Germline CDR1 SGDLS, CDR2 YYNGEE. CDR3 length: 13 residues. Trimming shortened V by 3 bases and J by 15 bases, and 19 bases separated the two germline ends. CDR3: CASSAGGGGPGFF. The CDR3 bases are TGTGCCAGCAGCGCAGGTGGCGGGGGCCCCGGGTTCTTC.

J is TRBJ2-3 and V is TRBV7-9; TRBD1 matches 7 bases. Germline assignment: CDR1 SEHNR and CDR2 FQNEAQ (reference sequence). The CDR3 is 15 residues long. J lost 4 bases, V lost 1 base, and 5 bases had no gene match. CDR3 in amino acids: CASSLEGGAADTQYF. The CDR3, as DNA: TGTGCCAGCAGCTTAGAAGGGGGCGCGGCAGATACGCAGTATTTT. Filled out from reference TRBV7-9 and TRBJ2-3, the complete variable domain reads DTGVSQNPRHKITKRGQNVTFRCDPISEHNRLYWYRQTLGQGPEFLTYFQNEAQLEKSRLLSDRFSAERPKGSFSTLEIQRTEQGDSAMYLCASSLEGGAADTQYFGPGTRLTVL.

About this clone itself: At one of its ends the junction is not consistent with the germline gene, which may arise from a read error. The gene calls are TRBV7-9 and TRBJ1-6; tentatively, D is TRBD1 (5 bases). The CDR3 is 12 amino acids. Germline CDR1 is SEHNR and CDR2 is FQNEAQ (reference sequence). CDR3 sequence (DNA): TGTTCCAGTGGACACGTTAATTCACCCCTCCACTTT. Amino acids: CSSGHVNSPLHF. Full variable domain (rest looked up from reference TRBV7-9 and TRBJ1-6): DTGVSQNPRHKITKRGQNVTFRCDPISEHNRLYWYRQTLGQGPEFLTYFQNEAQLEKSRLLSDRFSAERPKGSFSTLEIQRTEQGDSAMYLCSSGHVNSPLHFGNGTRLTVT.

This chain joins TRBV6-1 and TRBJ1-4, with D tentatively TRBD1 (6 bases). There are 18 residues in the CDR3. Trimming left V 2 bases short and J 0 bases short, with 16 bases between. Germline CDR1 MNHNS, CDR2 SASEGT. The CDR3 bases are TGTGCCAGCAGTGAACGGACAGTCAACACTGCAACTAATGAAAAACTGTTTTTT. Residues: CASSERTVNTATNEKLFF.

This clone was observed a few times. The chain uses TRBV6-5 and TRBJ2-5, with D possibly being TRBD1 (7 bases). The CDR3 has 15 residues. Germline CDR1 reads MNHEY; CDR2 reads SVGAGI. V lost 5 bases and J 0 bases, leaving 13 bases between the germline ends. CDR3 residues: CASSRQGGDQETQYF. The CDR3 nucleotides are TGTGCCAGCAGTAGACAGGGAGGCGACCAAGAGACCCAGTACTTC.

The chain is built from TRBV9 and TRBJ2-5; 9 nucleotides line up with TRBD1. The tail of the sequence fits TRBJ2-7 better, so the J call may be wrong. Germline V gene sequence: CDR1 SGDLS, CDR2 YYNGEE. The CDR3 loop spans 16 amino acids. CDR3 region: CASSGELGGQGDEQYF. The CDR3 bases are TGTGCCAGCAGCGGTGAACTAGGGGGACAGGGCGACGAGCAGTACTTC.

This chain uses TRBV4-2 with TRBJ1-2; 10 nucleotides match TRBD1. The germline CDR1 and CDR2 sequences are LGHNA and YNFKEQ. The V segment lost 4 bases and the J segment 1 base; nucleotides outside the gene matches: 12. The CDR3 is 18 residues long. DNA for the CDR3: TGTGCCAGCAGCCTTGCCGGGACAGGGGCCAAAAATAACTATGGCTACACCTTC. Translation: CASSLAGTGAKNNYGYTF.

The chain couples TRBV19 to TRBJ2-1; 7 bases fit TRBD1. V was clipped by 9 bases and J by 4 bases; unmatched bases: 6. Looked up from germline, CDR1 is LNHDA and CDR2 is SQIVND (reference sequence). CDR3 length equals 13 residues. The CDR3: CASARDRYNEQFF. DNA for the CDR3: TGTGCCAGCGCCCGGGACAGATACAATGAGCAGTTCTTC.

Worth noting for this clone: The junction departs from the called germline gene at one end, perhaps through a read error. The rearrangement uses TRBV7-2 and TRBJ1-1; D call uncertain. CDR1 and CDR2 from the germline V gene are SGHTA and FQGNSA. The CDR3 is made up of 14 amino acids. The CDR3: CASSLGAGNTETFF. The CDR3 nucleotides read TGTGCCAGCAGCTTAGGGGCGGGGAACACTGAAACTTTCTTT.

The chain employs TRBV27 and TRBJ2-2; D gene unclear. Germline loops: CDR1 MNHEY, CDR2 SMNVEV (reference sequence). The CDR3 consists of 13 residues. V was pared by 6 bases and J by 1 base, with 6 bases between. CDR3 residues: CASRYRNTGELFF. The CDR3 nucleotides are TGTGCCAGCAGATACAGGAACACCGGGGAGCTGTTTTTT.

The chain carries TRBV28 and TRBJ2-3; TRBD2 agrees at 7 bases. The CDR3 length is 14 residues. After removal of 8 bases from V and 4 bases from J, the junction contained 9 bases not matched to a gene. CDR1 and CDR2 from the germline V gene are MDHEN and SYDVKM. The CDR3 is CASAGLADADTQYF. Written as DNA, the CDR3 is TGTGCCAGCGCCGGCCTAGCGGACGCAGATACGCAGTATTTT.

The gene calls are TRBV19 and TRBJ1-5; 9 bases match TRBD1. V lost 6 bases and J lost 5; bases outside the gene matches: 5. CDR3 length: 14 residues. Germline loops: CDR1 LNHDA, CDR2 SQIVND (reference sequence). The CDR3 DNA is TGTGCCAGTAGACCACAGGGGGCAGATCAGCCCCAGCATTTT. Its translation is CASRPQGADQPQHF.

The J gene is TRBJ2-4, the V gene TRBV19; TRBD1 matches at 8 bases. Trimming at V came to 9 bases and at J to 0 bases, leaving 16 bases not matched to a gene. This CDR3 spans 18 amino acids. Germline V gene lookup returns CDR1 LNHDA and CDR2 SQIVND (reference sequence). The CDR3 bases are TGTGCCAGAGAATACCCGGGACAGGCAAGGGAAGCCAAAAACATTCAGTACTTC. This gives the protein CAREYPGQAREAKNIQYF.

The chain employs TRBV30 and TRBJ2-1, with TRBD1 identical over 7 bases. The CDR3 covers 16 residues. CDR1 and CDR2 from the germline V gene are GTSNPN and SVGIG (reference sequence). The J segment lost 2 bases and the V segment lost 1 base, leaving 8 bases of the junction unmatched. In DNA, the CDR3 is TGTGCCTGGAGTGCCGTTGGGCAGGGGGCCTACAATGAGCAGTTCTTC. Translation: CAWSAVGQGAYNEQFF.

For the CDR3, the DNA is TGTGCCAGCAGCCCCGGGACAAATCACCAAGAGACCCAGTACTTC. This encodes CASSPGTNHQETQYF. The chain combines TRBV7-9 with TRBJ2-5, with D maybe TRBD1 (6 bases). The CDR3 runs 15 residues. The V gene's germline CDR1 is SEHNR and CDR2 FQNEAQ (reference sequence). V lost 5 bases, J lost 0 bases, and 13 bases lay in between.

This clone was observed a handful of times. V gene TRBV18 combines with J gene TRBJ2-3, with 7 bases fitting TRBD1. V was pared by 3 bases and J by 6 bases, with 12 bases of the junction left unmatched. The CDR3 is 16 residues long. The germline V gene encodes CDR1 KGHSH and CDR2 LQKENI. The DNA of the CDR3 is TGTGCCAGCTCACCGGAACAGGGGCTTGGGGCGGATACGCAGTATTTT. This encodes CASSPEQGLGADTQYF.